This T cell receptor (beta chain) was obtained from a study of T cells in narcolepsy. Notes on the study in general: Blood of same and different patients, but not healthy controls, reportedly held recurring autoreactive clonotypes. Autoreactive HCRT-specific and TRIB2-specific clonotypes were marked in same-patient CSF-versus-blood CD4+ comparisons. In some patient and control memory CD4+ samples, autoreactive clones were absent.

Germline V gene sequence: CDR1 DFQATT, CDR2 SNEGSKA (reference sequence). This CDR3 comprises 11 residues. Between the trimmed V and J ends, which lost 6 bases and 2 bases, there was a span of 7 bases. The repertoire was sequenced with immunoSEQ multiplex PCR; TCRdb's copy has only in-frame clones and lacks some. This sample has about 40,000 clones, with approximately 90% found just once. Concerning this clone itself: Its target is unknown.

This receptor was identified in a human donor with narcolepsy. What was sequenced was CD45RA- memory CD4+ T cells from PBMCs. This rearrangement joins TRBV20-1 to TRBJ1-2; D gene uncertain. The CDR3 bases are TGCAGTGCCCAGACGAACTATGGCTACACCTTC. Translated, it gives CSAQTNYGYTF.